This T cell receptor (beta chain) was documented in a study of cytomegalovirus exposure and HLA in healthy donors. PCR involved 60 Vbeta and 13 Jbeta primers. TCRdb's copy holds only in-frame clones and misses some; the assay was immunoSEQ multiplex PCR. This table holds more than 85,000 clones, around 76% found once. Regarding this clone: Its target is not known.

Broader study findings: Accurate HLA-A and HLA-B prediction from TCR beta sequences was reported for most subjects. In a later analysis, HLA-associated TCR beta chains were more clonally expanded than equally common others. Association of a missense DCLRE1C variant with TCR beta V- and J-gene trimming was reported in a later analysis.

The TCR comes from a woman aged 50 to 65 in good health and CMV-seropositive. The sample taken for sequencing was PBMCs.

CDR3 loop: CASSSGGGTDTQYF. CDR3 coding DNA: TGTGCCAGCAGCTCGGGAGGGGGCACAGATACGCAGTATTTT. V gene TRBV5-5 combines with J gene TRBJ2-3; 8 bases agree with TRBD2. CDR3 length: 14 residues. The germline CDR1 and CDR2 sequences are SGHKS and YYEKEE (reference sequence). V shed 3 bases, J shed 1 base, and the junction held 1 base outside the gene matches.